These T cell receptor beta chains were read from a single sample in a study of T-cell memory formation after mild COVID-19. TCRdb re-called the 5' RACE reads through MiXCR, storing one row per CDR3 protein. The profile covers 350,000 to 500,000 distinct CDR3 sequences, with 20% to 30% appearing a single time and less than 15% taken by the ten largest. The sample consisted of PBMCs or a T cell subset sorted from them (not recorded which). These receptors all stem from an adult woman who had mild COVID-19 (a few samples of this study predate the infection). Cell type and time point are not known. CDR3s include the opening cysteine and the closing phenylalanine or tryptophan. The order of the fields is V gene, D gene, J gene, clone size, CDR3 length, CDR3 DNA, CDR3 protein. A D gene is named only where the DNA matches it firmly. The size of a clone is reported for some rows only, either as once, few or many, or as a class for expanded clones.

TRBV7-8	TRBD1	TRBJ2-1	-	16	TGTGCCAGCAGCACACAGGACAGGGTAGGGAACAATGAGCAGTTCTTC	CASSTQDRVGNNEQFF
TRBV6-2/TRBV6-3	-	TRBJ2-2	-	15	TGTGCCAGCAGTTACGGAGGGGGCAACACCGGGGAGCTGTTTTTT	CASSYGGGNTGELFF
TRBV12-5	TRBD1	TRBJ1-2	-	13	TGTGCTAGTGGCGCGACAGGGGACTATGGCTACACCTTC	CASGATGDYGYTF
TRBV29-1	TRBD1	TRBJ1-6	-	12	TGCAGCGTTGCACAGGGGCATTCACCCCTCCACTTT	CSVAQGHSPLHF
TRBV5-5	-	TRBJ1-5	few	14	TGTGCCAGCAGCATGCAGCAACAGGGACAGCCCCAGCATTTT	CASSMQQQGQPQHF
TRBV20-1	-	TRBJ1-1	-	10	TGCAGTGCTACGATCACTGAAGCTTTCTTT	CSATITEAFF
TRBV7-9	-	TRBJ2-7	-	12	TGTGCCAGCAGCTTAGGGGCCCGCGAGCAGTACTTC	CASSLGAREQYF
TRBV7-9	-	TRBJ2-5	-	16	TGTGCCAGCAGCTCAACCCCCCGGGACTTCAAAGAGACCCAGTACTTC	CASSSTPRDFKETQYF
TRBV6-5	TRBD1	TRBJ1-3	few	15	TGTGCCAGCAGTTTTGACAGGGCCTCTGGAAACACCATATATTTT	CASSFDRASGNTIYF
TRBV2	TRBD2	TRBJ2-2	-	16	TGTGCCAGCAGTCCCACGGCTAGCGGGTCGACCGGGGAGCTGTTTTTT	CASSPTASGSTGELFF
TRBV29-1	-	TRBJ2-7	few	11	TGCAGCGTTGCGACATCTTACGAGCAGTACTTC	CSVATSYEQYF
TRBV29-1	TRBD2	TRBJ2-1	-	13	TGCGGGGGAGGGGATTTATTCTACAATGAGCAGTTCTTC	CGGGDLFYNEQFF
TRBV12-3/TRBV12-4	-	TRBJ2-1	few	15	TGTGCCAGCAGAGACGCAGGTGGAGCCTACAATGAGCAGTTCTTC	CASRDAGGAYNEQFF
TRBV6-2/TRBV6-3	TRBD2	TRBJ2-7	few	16	TGTGCCAGCAGCCCCGGACTAGCGGAAACCTCCTACGAGCAGTACTTC	CASSPGLAETSYEQYF
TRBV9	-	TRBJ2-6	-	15	TGTGCCAGCAGCGTCGGCGGGTTCGGGGCCAACGTCCTGACTTTC	CASSVGGFGANVLTF
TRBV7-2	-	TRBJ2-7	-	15	TGTGCCAGCAGCGTGGGGGCTAGCGCCCTCTACGAGCAGTACTTC	CASSVGASALYEQYF
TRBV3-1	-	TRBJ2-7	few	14	TGTGCCAGCAGCCCAGAATGGACGGCCTACGAGCAGTACTTC	CASSPEWTAYEQYF
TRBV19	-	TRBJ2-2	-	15	TGTGCCAGTAGTATCGGGCAGGGGCGCACCGGGGAGCTGTTTTTT	CASSIGQGRTGELFF
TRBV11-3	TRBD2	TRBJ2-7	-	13	TGTGCCAGCAGCCTCGGGACTAGCGCCGAGCAGTACTTC	CASSLGTSAEQYF
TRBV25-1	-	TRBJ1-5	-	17	TGTGCCAGCAGTGACAGTAAGGGGAAACTTAGCAATCAGCCCCAGCATTTT	CASSDSKGKLSNQPQHF
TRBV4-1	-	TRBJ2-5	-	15	TGCGCCAGCAGCCCTGGGGCGGCTAACCGAGAGACCCAGTACTTC	CASSPGAANRETQYF
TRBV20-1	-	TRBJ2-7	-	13	TGCAGTGCTAGAGATCGGGCGGATTACGAGCAGTACTTC	CSARDRADYEQYF
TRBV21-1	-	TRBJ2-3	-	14	TGTGCCAGCAGCAAAGGACAGGGGAAAGATACGCAGTATTTT	CASSKGQGKDTQYF
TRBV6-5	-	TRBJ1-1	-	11	TGTGCCAGCCAGGACCACATTGAAGCTTTCTTT	CASQDHIEAFF
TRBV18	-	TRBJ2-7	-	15	TGTGCCAGCTCACCAGCGCAGACGGGGGATCGCGAGCAGTACTTC	CASSPAQTGDREQYF
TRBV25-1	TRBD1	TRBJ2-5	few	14	TGTGCCAGCAGTGCGGGACAGGGGTCGAAGACCCAGTACTTC	CASSAGQGSKTQYF